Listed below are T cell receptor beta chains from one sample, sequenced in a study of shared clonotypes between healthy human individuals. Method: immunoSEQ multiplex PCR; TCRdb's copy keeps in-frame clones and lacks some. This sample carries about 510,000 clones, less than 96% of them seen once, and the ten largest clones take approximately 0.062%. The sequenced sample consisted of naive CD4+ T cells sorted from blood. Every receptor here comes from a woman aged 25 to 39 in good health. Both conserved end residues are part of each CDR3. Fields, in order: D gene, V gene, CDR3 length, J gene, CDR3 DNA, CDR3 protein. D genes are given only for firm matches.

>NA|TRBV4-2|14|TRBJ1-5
TGTGCCAGCAGCCAAGATATGCAGGGATTGACCCAGCATTTT
CASSQDMQGLTQHF
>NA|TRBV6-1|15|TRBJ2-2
TGTGCCAGCAGTGAACAGGGAATCGCAGCCGGGGAGCTGTTTTTT
CASSEQGIAAGELFF
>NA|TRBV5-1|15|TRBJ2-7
TGCGCCAGCAGCGTCCGATGGGGGCGGGAGTACGAGCAGTACTTC
CASSVRWGREYEQYF
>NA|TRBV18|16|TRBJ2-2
TGTGCCAGCTCACCAATTAGTGGGAGTCTCACCGGGGAGCTGTTTTTT
CASSPISGSLTGELFF
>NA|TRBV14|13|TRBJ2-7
TGTGCCAGCCGCAGGGGTTGGGGCGGCGAGCAGTACTTC
CASRRGWGGEQYF
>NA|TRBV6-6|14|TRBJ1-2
TGTGCCAGCCGGGACGAACCAAGGAATATGGGCTACACCTTC
CASRDEPRNMGYTF
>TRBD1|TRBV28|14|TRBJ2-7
TGTGCCAGCAGTTCAGGGACAGGCCGCTACGAGCAGTACTTC
CASSSGTGRYEQYF
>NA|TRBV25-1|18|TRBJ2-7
TGTGCCAGCAGTGAAGGTACACAGGGGGGGCTATTATTGTCGAAGCAGTACTTC
CASSEGTQGGLLLSKQYF
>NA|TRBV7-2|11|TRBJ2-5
TGTGCCAGCAGCTCGGGGGAGACCCAGTACTTC
CASSSGETQYF
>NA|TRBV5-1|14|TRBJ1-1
TGCGCCAGCAGCGTTGACCGCATGAACACTGAAGCTTTCTTT
CASSVDRMNTEAFF